The 11 T cell receptor beta chains listed next were all sequenced from one sample in a study of blood T cells in healthy people across ages. Together with a sample-barcoded 5' primer, a J-beta primer mix was included in a second PCR lasting roughly 6 to 12 cycles. Each CDR3 protein gets one entry after TCRdb re-called the 5' RACE reads with MiXCR. The repertoire holds roughly 1.5 million distinct CDR3 sequences, under 55% seen once, with about 4% in the top ten. The material sequenced was blood. Receptor source: a woman aged 18-29 years in good health.

This clonotype occurred a few times. V and J are TRBV27 and TRBJ1-1; D is unresolved. The CDR3 consists of 14 residues. Trimming removed 7 bases from V and 1 base from J, with 13 bases in between. Germline CDR1 MNHEY, CDR2 SMNVEV (reference sequence). CDR3 in amino acids: CASIGQWENTEAFF. The CDR3 bases are TGTGCCAGCATTGGTCAATGGGAGAACACTGAAGCTTTCTTT.

This chain links TRBV20-1 with TRBJ1-6; no firm D call. Trimming removed 0 bases from V and 8 bases from J, with 5 bases in between. Germline assignment: CDR1 DFQATT and CDR2 SNEGSKA (reference sequence). The CDR3 totals 12 residues. The CDR3: CSARDTDSPLHF. The CDR3 nucleotides read TGCAGTGCTAGAGATACGGATTCACCCCTCCACTTT.

This clonotype occurred many times. J is TRBJ2-1 and V is TRBV7-8, with 9 nucleotides matching TRBD2. Looked up from germline, CDR1 is SGHVS and CDR2 is FQNEAQ. The trim removed 3 bases at V and 7 bases at J, leaving 4 bases unmatched. The CDR3 runs to 14 residues. CDR3 sequence reads: CASSFAGGRNEQFF. The CDR3 DNA follows: TGTGCCAGCAGCTTTGCGGGGGGGCGGAATGAGCAGTTCTTC.

CDR3 DNA: TGCGCCAGCAGCCAAGATCTTGGGTGGGGAGGCCTATACAATGAGCAGTTCTTC. Translation: CASSQDLGWGGLYNEQFF. The chain recombines TRBV4-3 with TRBJ2-1, with D possibly TRBD2 on 6 matching bases. From germline, CDR1 is LGHNA and CDR2 YSLEER. Trimming shortened V by 0 bases and J by 4 bases, and 19 bases separated the two germline ends. The CDR3 spans 18 residues.

This chain links TRBV20-1 with TRBJ1-2; D is perhaps TRBD1 (6 bases). The germline V and J ends were trimmed by 5 bases and 7 bases, with 14 bases remaining between them. The CDR3 has 12 amino acids. Germline CDR1 reads DFQATT; CDR2 reads SNEGSKA (reference sequence). CDR3 region: CSARQALCGYTF. The CDR3 region has the DNA TGCAGTGCTCGACAGGCCCTATGTGGCTACACCTTC.

This clonotype was found a few times. The chain couples TRBV4-1 to TRBJ1-1; D remains ambiguous. The ends were cut back, 4 bases at V and 0 bases at J, with 15 bases in the middle. This CDR3 contains 16 residues. CDR1 is MGHRA, CDR2 YSYEKL, per germline. The CDR3 DNA follows: TGCGCCAGCAGCCGGACTTTGGAGCCTATGAACACTGAAGCTTTCTTT. Protein: CASSRTLEPMNTEAFF.

This sequence joins TRBV5-1 and TRBJ1-2; D not certain. With 0 bases removed from V and 7 bases from J, the gap between germline ends came to 7 bases. CDR1 is SGHRS and CDR2 is YFSETQ in the germline V gene. The CDR3 totals 12 residues. Here the CDR3 reads CASSLGWSGYTF. For the CDR3, the DNA is TGCGCCAGCAGCTTGGGGTGGAGTGGCTACACCTTC.

This sequence joins TRBV3-1 and TRBJ2-7; possible D gene TRBD1, 5 bases. Germline V lookup: CDR1 LGHDT, CDR2 YNNKEL (reference sequence). V dropped 1 base and J dropped 3 bases, with 13 bases sitting between them. This CDR3 region has 15 residues. The CDR3 region has the DNA TGTGCCAGCAGCCAAGTGGCAGACAGATTCTACGAGCAGTACTTC. Protein product: CASSQVADRFYEQYF.

This clonotype was found a few times. The rearrangement joins TRBV6-5 to TRBJ2-3; 7 nucleotides match TRBD2. The J segment lost 5 bases and the V segment lost 8 bases, leaving 10 bases of the junction unmatched. This CDR3 is built from 14 residues. Germline V gene data show CDR1 as MNHEY and CDR2 as SVGAGI. CDR3 loop: CASRSRREEDTQYF. CDR3 nucleotide sequence: TGTGCCAGCCGAAGTAGACGGGAGGAAGATACGCAGTATTTT.

Concerning this clonotype itself: Germline and junction disagree at one end, which may indicate a read error. This chain links TRBV7-2 with TRBJ2-1, with 9 bases that match TRBD2. Looked up from germline, CDR1 is SGHTA and CDR2 is FQGNSA. The CDR3 has 15 residues. The CDR3 region has the DNA TGTGCCAGCAGCTTGCTAGCGGGGAACTACGATGAGCAGTTCTTC. Translation: CASSLLAGNYDEQFF.

This rearrangement joins TRBV28 to TRBJ1-5; D not certain. The V end lost 5 bases, the J end lost 3 bases, and 5 bases lay between the germline ends. In germline, CDR1 is MDHEN, CDR2 SYDVKM. The length of the CDR3 is 12 residues. The CDR3 bases are TGTGCCAGCAGTATGACCAATCAGCCCCAGCATTTT. It specifies CASSMTNQPQHF. The variable domain in full, with the rest retrieved from reference TRBV28 and TRBJ1-5, is DVKVTQSSRYLVKRTGEKVFLECVQDMDHENMFWYRQDPGLGLRLIYFSYDVKMKEKGDIPEGYSVSREKKERFSLILESASTNQTSMYLCASSMTNQPQHFGDGTRLSIL.